This record concerns one TCR beta chain sequence. This sample is drawn from a study of CD4+ T cells in melanoma. Only in-frame clones appear in the TCRdb table, and some are missing; sequencing was by immunoSEQ multiplex PCR. The sample carries some 120,000 clones, 92% recorded once. In germline, CDR1 is LNHDA, CDR2 SQIVND (reference sequence). After removal of 6 bases from V and 8 bases from J, the junction contained 9 bases not matched to a gene. This CDR3 contains 14 residues. The sample was peripheral blood. This receptor was obtained from a human donor with melanoma. The V call is TRBV19, the J call TRBJ1-4; 7 nucleotides agree with TRBD1. The DNA for the CDR3 is TGTGCCAGTAGGGCCGGGACAGCGGGGGAAAAACTGTTTTTT. Translation: CASRAGTAGEKLFF.